The TCR beta chain under discussion was sequenced for a study of Graves' ophthalmopathy and Graves' hyperthyroidism. The germline gives CDR1 MNHEY, CDR2 SMNVEV (reference sequence). The V gene lost 4 bases and the J gene lost 14 bases, with 18 bases spanning the gap. The CDR3 loop spans 14 amino acids. Amplified material comprised TCR beta CDR3 regions derived from RNA transcripts. RT-PCR in the first round used HTBI primers; a second-round multiplex PCR followed. TCRdb analysed the multiplex PCR reads with MiXCR anew, one entry per CDR3 protein. The table records roughly 230,000 distinct CDR3 sequences, roughly 21% of them present only once. This clonotype was seen many times. Its antigen is undetermined. Regarding the study as a whole: Blood was where most expanded thyroid clonotypes above 0.001 frequency also turned up.

Sequenced input: peripheral blood. This receptor was obtained from a woman aged 45 to 65 with Graves' ophthalmopathy. The gene calls are TRBV27 and TRBJ1-6; tentative D call: TRBD1 (6 bases). The CDR3: CASSSADSLGALHF. CDR3 in DNA: TGTGCCAGCAGTTCAGCGGACAGTCTCGGGGCCCTCCACTTT.